The 19 T cell receptor beta chains reported below all come from one sample, sequenced in a study of PD-1 blockade in classical Hodgkin lymphoma. Exposure to brentuximab vedotin varied, and each patient had relapsed following autologous stem cell transplantation. Produced via immunoSEQ multiplex PCR; TCRdb's table is partial and in-frame only. In the table there are about 15,000 clones, roughly 60% of which are singletons. Material: peripheral blood mononuclear cells (PBMCs), obtained before the second cycle of nivolumab. These receptors all stem from a human donor with classical Hodgkin lymphoma.

This chain joins TRBV30 and TRBJ2-1; D call uncertain. V gave up 2 bases and J gave up 4 bases, with 6 bases separating them. Germline values: CDR1 GTSNPN, CDR2 SVGIG (reference sequence). CDR3 length equals 12 residues. The CDR3 bases are TGTGCCTGGAGTCCTCAGTACAATGAGCAGTTCTTC. It specifies CAWSPQYNEQFF.

In nucleotides, the CDR3 is TGTGCCAGCAGCCCCCGGGCTAGCGGTTACGAGCAGTACTTC. Protein sequence: CASSPRASGYEQYF. The V and J genes are TRBV9 and TRBJ2-5; 7 bases are a match to TRBD2. The better agreement between TRBJ2-7 and the DNA end casts doubt on the J call. CDR1 is SGDLS and CDR2 is YYNGEE in the germline V gene. The CDR3 runs to 14 residues.

This clone has only a few counts. The J gene is TRBJ2-1, the V gene TRBV4-1; D not resolved. CDR1 is MGHRA, CDR2 YSYEKL, per germline. This CDR3 comprises 12 residues. V lost 4 bases and J lost 5, with 6 bases in between. The CDR3 region is CASSPENNEQFF. The CDR3 DNA follows: TGCGCCAGCAGCCCCGAAAACAATGAGCAGTTCTTC.

This rearrangement joins TRBV19 to TRBJ1-5; tentative D call: TRBD1 (5 bases). The V gene lost 1 base and the J gene lost 0 bases, with 7 bases spanning the gap. The CDR3 has 15 residues. Germline-derived CDR1 and CDR2 are LNHDA and SQIVND (reference sequence). CDR3 sequence: CASSIAGSSNQPQHF. The CDR3 DNA reads as TGTGCCAGTAGTATAGCAGGGAGTAGCAATCAGCCCCAGCATTTT.

This clone was picked up one time. The rearrangement uses TRBV27 and TRBJ2-1; tentative D call: TRBD2 (6 bases). The CDR3 contains 18 residues. The germline V and J ends were trimmed by 4 bases and 4 bases, with 23 bases remaining between them. Germline V gives CDR1 MNHEY, CDR2 SMNVEV (reference sequence). CDR3 protein: CASSSSLRGTSIYNEQFF. The CDR3 DNA reads as TGTGCCAGCAGTTCGAGTCTCCGGGGGACGTCTATTTACAATGAGCAGTTCTTC.

There are a few counts of this clone. The chain combines TRBV7-9 with TRBJ2-7, with 8 bases that match TRBD2. Germline V gives CDR1 SEHNR, CDR2 FQNEAQ (reference sequence). CDR3 length equals 19 residues. The V segment lost 1 base and the J segment 0 bases; nucleotides outside the gene matches: 14. The CDR3 nucleotides read TGTGCCAGCAGCTTAGTAGTAGTGTCTAGCGGGTTTAGCTCCTACGAGCAGTACTTC. It encodes CASSLVVVSSGFSSYEQYF.

This chain connects TRBV19 to TRBJ1-2; 7 bases match TRBD1. Germline values: CDR1 LNHDA, CDR2 SQIVND (reference sequence). The CDR3 spans 14 residues. Trimming took 4 bases from V and 0 from J; bases not matched to a gene: 2. The CDR3: CASSTGGANYGYTF. The CDR3 region has the DNA TGTGCCAGTAGTACAGGGGGAGCTAACTATGGCTACACCTTC.

This chain joins TRBV11-3 and TRBJ2-1; 10 bases fit TRBD2. Germline CDR1 SGHNT, CDR2 YENEEA. Trimming at V came to 3 bases and at J to 6 bases, leaving 11 bases not matched to a gene. CDR3 length: 17 residues. CDR3 residues: CASSFSPGVAGGNEQFF. The CDR3 DNA sequence: TGTGCCAGCAGCTTCTCCCCCGGAGTAGCGGGAGGCAATGAGCAGTTCTTC.

J is TRBJ1-4 and V is TRBV27; 10 nucleotides agree with TRBD1. CDR3 length: 14 amino acids. Germline CDR1 MNHEY, CDR2 SMNVEV (reference sequence). Unmatched junction bases numbered 5, after V lost 6 bases and J lost 7 bases. The CDR3 DNA sequence: TGTGCCAGCAGATCGACAGGGGGCTTTGAAAAACTGTTTTTT. It encodes CASRSTGGFEKLFF.

This sequence joins TRBV6-1 and TRBJ2-6, with 10 bases that match TRBD2. This CDR3 has 18 amino acids. Germline assignment: CDR1 MNHNS and CDR2 SASEGT. V was pared by 2 bases and J by 0 bases, with 4 bases of the junction left unmatched. The CDR3 sequence is CASSEWPSGSSGANVLTF. In DNA, the CDR3 is TGTGCCAGCAGTGAATGGCCTAGCGGGAGCTCTGGGGCCAACGTCCTGACTTTC.

The chain carries TRBV4-1 and TRBJ2-1, with D uncertain. The CDR3 contains 15 residues. Trimming stripped 4 bases from V and 3 bases from J, with 13 bases between. Germline CDR1 reads MGHRA; CDR2 reads YSYEKL. The DNA of the CDR3 is TGCGCCAGCAGCCTTAGAACTCTCGTCTACAATGAGCAGTTCTTC. Translation gives CASSLRTLVYNEQFF.

The chain has TRBV28 and TRBJ2-2; TRBD2 might be the D (6 bases). Germline V gene sequence: CDR1 MDHEN, CDR2 SYDVKM. The length of the CDR3 is 15 residues. V dropped 10 bases and J dropped 0 bases, with 15 bases sitting between them. The CDR3 spells CATPRGSANTGELFF. In nucleotides, the CDR3 is TGTGCCACCCCTCGGGGGAGTGCGAACACCGGGGAGCTGTTTTTT.

V and J are TRBV5-1 and TRBJ1-4; 8 bases match TRBD1. This CDR3 has 14 amino acids. Trimming cost V 4 bases and J 8 bases; bases outside gene matches: 7. Germline V gene data show CDR1 as SGHRS and CDR2 as YFSETQ. This CDR3 reads CASSTDRVQEKLFF. CDR3 DNA sequence: TGCGCCAGCAGCACGGACAGGGTTCAGGAAAAACTGTTTTTT.

The chain is built from TRBV18 and TRBJ2-1; no definite D call. CDR1 is KGHSH, CDR2 LQKENI, per germline. With 0 bases removed from V and 10 bases from J, the gap between germline ends came to 13 bases. CDR3 length equals 14 residues. The CDR3 nucleotides are TGTGCCAGCTCACCACCATCGACTCAATGGGAGCAGTTCTTC. This gives the protein CASSPPSTQWEQFF.

This chain joins TRBV2 and TRBJ1-1, with 9 bases identical to TRBD1. Losses at the gene ends were 8 bases for V and 4 bases for J; bases not matched to a gene: 8. The CDR3 totals 14 residues. Germline lookup yields CDR1 SNHLY and CDR2 FYNNEI. The CDR3 sequence is CASRRGQGFTEAFF. The CDR3 nucleotides read TGTGCCAGCCGGAGGGGACAGGGTTTCACTGAAGCTTTCTTT.

This clone was recorded a few times. This chain connects TRBV7-9 to TRBJ1-1; D gene ambiguous. Germline V CDR1 and CDR2: SEHNR, FQNEAQ (reference sequence). CDR3 length: 12 residues. Trimming stripped 5 bases from V and 5 bases from J, with 9 bases between. The DNA for the CDR3 is TGTGCCAGCAGCAAGATGGGGACTGAAGCTTTCTTT. As protein: CASSKMGTEAFF.

The CDR3 protein is CASSPARDNGYTF. The CDR3 nucleotides read TGTGCCAGCTCACCAGCCAGGGACAATGGCTACACCTTC. V and J are TRBV18 and TRBJ1-2; possibly TRBD1 for D (6 bases). The CDR3 is made up of 13 amino acids. From germline, CDR1 is KGHSH and CDR2 LQKENI. The ends were cut back, 2 bases at V and 6 bases at J, with 10 bases in the middle. Full variable domain (outside the CDR3, taken from reference TRBV18 and TRBJ1-2): NAGVMQNPRHLVRRRGQEARLRCSPMKGHSHVYWYRQLPEEGLKFMVYLQKENIIDESGMPKERFSAEFPKEGPSILRIQQVVRGDSAAYFCASSPARDNGYTFGSGTRLTVV.

Written as DNA, the CDR3 is TGTGCCAGCAGCGCCAAAACTAGCGGGAGGCCCTCGGGGGGCTACGAGCAGTACTTC. Protein product: CASSAKTSGRPSGGYEQYF. The chain recombines TRBV5-4 with TRBJ2-7; 12 positions match TRBD2. J was trimmed by 3 bases and V by 4 bases; bases with no gene match: 17. Germline assignment: CDR1 SGHNT and CDR2 YYREEE (reference sequence). The CDR3 has 19 amino acids.

The genes are TRBV18 and TRBJ1-1, with TRBD1 identical over 7 bases. CDR1 KGHSH and CDR2 LQKENI come from the germline V gene. The V and J ends lost 0 bases and 5 bases, in that order; junction bases with no gene match: 9. This CDR3 comprises 16 residues. The DNA of the CDR3 is TGTGCCAGCTCACCACCGGTAGCAGGGGGACGGACTGAAGCTTTCTTT. Translated: CASSPPVAGGRTEAFF.